This T cell receptor (beta chain) originates from a study of early T cells in non-severe SARS-CoV-2 infection. Unique molecular identifiers were attached to individual cDNA molecules. TCRdb independently ran MiXCR on the 5' RACE reads; one entry per CDR3 protein. The profile shows roughly 110,000 distinct CDR3 sequences, approximately 10% of them singletons. Germline values: CDR1 SGHTA, CDR2 FQGNSA. The V gene end was trimmed by 2 bases and the J gene end by 4 bases; junction bases not matched to a gene: 6. The CDR3 length is 15 residues. The sequenced sample was whole blood. This sequence joins TRBV7-2 and TRBJ2-3; TRBD2 matches at 7 bases. The TCR originated in an adult who was a healthcare worker with PCR-confirmed SARS-CoV-2 infection or an uninfected control (not recorded which). Here the CDR3 DNA reads TGTGCCAGCAGCTTATTTGCGGGAGAGGCAGATACGCAGTATTTT. Its translation: CASSLFAGEADTQYF.